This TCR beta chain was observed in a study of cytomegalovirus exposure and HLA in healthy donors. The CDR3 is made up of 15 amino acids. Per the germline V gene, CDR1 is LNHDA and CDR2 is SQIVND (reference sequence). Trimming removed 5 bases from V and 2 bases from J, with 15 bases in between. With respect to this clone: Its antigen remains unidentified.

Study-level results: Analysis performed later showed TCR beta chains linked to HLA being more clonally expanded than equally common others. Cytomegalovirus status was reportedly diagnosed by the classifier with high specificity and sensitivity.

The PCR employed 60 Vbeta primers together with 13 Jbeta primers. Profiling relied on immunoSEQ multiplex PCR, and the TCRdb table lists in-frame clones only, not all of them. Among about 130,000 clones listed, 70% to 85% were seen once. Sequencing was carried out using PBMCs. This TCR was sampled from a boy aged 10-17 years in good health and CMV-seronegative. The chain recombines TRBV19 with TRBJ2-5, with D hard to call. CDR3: CASSASGNGQETQYF. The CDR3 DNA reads TGTGCCAGTAGTGCCTCAGGAAATGGGCAAGAGACCCAGTACTTC.